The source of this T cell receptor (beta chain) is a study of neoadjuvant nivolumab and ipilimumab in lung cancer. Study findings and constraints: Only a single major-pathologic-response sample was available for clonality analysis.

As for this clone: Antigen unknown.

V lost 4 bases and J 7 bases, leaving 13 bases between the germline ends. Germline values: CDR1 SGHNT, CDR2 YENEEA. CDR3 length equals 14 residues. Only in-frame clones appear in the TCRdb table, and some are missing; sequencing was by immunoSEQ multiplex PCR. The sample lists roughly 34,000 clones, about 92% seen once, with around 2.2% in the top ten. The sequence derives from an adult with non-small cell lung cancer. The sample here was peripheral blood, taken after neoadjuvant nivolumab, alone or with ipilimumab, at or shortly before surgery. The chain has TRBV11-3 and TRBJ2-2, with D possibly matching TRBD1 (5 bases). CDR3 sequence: CASSSLREGGELFF. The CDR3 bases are TGTGCCAGCAGCTCTCTCAGGGAAGGCGGGGAGCTGTTTTTT.